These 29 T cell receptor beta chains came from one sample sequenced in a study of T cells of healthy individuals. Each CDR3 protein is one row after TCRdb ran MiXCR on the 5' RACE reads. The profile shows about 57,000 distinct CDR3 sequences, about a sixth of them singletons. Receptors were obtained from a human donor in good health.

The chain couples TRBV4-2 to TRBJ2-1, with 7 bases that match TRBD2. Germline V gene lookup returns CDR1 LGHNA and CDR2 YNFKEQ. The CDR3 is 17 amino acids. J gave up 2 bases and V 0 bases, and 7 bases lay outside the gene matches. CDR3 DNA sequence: TGTGCCAGCAGCCAAGATATGGCTAGCGGACCCTACAATGAGCAGTTCTTC. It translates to CASSQDMASGPYNEQFF.

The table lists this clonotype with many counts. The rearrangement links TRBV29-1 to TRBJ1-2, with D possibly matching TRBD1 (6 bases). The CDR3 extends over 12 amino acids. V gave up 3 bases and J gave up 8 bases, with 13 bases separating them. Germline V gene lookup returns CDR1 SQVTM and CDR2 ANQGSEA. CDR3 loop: CSVEPYREGYTF. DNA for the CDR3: TGCAGCGTTGAGCCATACAGGGAAGGCTACACCTTC.

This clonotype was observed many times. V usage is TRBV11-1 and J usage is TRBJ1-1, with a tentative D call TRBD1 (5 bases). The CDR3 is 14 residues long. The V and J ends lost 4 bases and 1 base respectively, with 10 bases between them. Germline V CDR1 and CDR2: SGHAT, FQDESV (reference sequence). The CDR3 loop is CASSSGTANTEAFF. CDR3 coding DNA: TGTGCCAGCAGCTCCGGGACGGCGAACACTGAAGCTTTCTTT.

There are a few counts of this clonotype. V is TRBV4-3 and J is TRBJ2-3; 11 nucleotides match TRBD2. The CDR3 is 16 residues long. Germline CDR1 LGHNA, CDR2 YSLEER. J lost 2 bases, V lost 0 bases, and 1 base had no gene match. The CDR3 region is CASSQDSGGATDTQYF. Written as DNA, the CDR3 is TGCGCCAGCAGCCAAGATAGCGGGGGGGCCACAGATACGCAGTATTTT.

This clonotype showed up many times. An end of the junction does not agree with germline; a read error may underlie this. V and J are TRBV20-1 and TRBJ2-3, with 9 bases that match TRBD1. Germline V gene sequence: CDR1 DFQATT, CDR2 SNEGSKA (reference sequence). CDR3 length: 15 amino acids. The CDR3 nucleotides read TGCAGTGCAAGAGGGGGACAGGGTATTTCAGATACGCAGTATTTT. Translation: CSARGGQGISDTQYF.

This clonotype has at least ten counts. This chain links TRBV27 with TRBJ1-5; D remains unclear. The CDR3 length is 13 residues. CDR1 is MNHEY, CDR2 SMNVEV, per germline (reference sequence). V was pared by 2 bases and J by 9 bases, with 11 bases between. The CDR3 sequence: CASSLVVGRPQHF. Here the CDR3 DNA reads TGTGCCAGCAGTTTAGTGGTGGGTCGGCCCCAGCATTTT.

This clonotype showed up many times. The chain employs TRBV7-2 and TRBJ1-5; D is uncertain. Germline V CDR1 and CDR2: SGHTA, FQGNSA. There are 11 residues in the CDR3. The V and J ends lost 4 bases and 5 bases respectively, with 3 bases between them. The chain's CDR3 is CASSSHQPQHF. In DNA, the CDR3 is TGTGCCAGCAGCTCACATCAGCCCCAGCATTTT.

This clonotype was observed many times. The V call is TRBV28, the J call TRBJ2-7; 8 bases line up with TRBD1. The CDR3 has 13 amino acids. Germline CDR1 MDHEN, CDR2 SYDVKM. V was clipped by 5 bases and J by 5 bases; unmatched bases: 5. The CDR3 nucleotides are TGTGCCAGCAGTCCTCCGGACAGGGACGAGCAGTACTTC. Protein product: CASSPPDRDEQYF.

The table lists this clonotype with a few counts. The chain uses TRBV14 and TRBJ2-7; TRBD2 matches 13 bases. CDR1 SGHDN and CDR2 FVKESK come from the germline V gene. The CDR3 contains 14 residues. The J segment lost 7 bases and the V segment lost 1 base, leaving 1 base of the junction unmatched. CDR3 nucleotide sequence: TGTGCCAGCAGCCAAGGGACTAGCGGGGGAGAGCAGTACTTC. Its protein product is CASSQGTSGGEQYF.

The CDR3 is CASSPGQGAYKAGELFF. The CDR3 region has the DNA TGCGCCAGCAGCCCTGGACAGGGGGCGTATAAGGCCGGGGAGCTGTTTTTT. V and J are TRBV5-1 and TRBJ2-2, with TRBD1 identical over 11 bases. The germline CDR1 and CDR2 sequences are SGHRS and YFSETQ. This CDR3 region has 17 residues. V trimming: 4 bases; J trimming: 6 bases; junction bases outside the gene matches: 11.

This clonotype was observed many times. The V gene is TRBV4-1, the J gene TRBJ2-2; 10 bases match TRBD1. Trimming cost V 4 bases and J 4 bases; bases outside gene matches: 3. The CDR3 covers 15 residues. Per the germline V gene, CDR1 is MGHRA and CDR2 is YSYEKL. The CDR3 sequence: CASSLTGGATGELFF. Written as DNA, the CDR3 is TGCGCCAGCAGCCTGACAGGGGGCGCCACCGGGGAGCTGTTTTTT.

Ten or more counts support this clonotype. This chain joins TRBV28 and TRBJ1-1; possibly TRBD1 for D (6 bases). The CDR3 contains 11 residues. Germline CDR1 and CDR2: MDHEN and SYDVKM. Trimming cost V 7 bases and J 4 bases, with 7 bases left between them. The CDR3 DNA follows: TGTGCCAGCATAGGGGGCACTGAAGCTTTCTTT. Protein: CASIGGTEAFF.

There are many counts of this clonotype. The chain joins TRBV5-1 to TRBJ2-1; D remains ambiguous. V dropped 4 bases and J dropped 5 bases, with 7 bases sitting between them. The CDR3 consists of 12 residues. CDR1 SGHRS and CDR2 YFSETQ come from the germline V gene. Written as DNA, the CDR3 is TGCGCCAGCAGCCCTCTAGACAATGAGCAGTTCTTC. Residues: CASSPLDNEQFF.

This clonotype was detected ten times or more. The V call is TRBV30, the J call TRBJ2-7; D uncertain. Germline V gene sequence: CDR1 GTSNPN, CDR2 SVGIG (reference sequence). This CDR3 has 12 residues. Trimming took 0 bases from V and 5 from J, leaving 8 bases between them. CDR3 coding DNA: TGTGCCTGGAGTGTACTCCGGCACGAGCAGTACTTC. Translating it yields CAWSVLRHEQYF.

The CDR3 DNA follows: TGCGCCAGCAGCCCCGGACTAGCGGGTATCTACGAGCAGTACTTC. It translates to CASSPGLAGIYEQYF. This chain links TRBV5-1 with TRBJ2-7, with 11 bases identical to TRBD2. The CDR3 is made up of 15 amino acids. Germline V gene sequence: CDR1 SGHRS, CDR2 YFSETQ. V trimming: 4 bases; J trimming: 3 bases; junction bases outside the gene matches: 6.

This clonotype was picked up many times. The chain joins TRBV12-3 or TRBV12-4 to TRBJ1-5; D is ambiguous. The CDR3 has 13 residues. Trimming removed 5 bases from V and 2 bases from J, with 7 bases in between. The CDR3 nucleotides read TGTGCCAGCAGTCCCCGGCGCAATCAGCCCCAGCATTTT. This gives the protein CASSPRRNQPQHF.

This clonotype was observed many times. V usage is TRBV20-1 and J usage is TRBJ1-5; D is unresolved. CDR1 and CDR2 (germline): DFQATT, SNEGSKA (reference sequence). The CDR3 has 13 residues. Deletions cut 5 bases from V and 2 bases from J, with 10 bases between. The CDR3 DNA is TGCAGTGCTCCGAACCTCGGCAATCAGCCCCAGCATTTT. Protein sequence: CSAPNLGNQPQHF.

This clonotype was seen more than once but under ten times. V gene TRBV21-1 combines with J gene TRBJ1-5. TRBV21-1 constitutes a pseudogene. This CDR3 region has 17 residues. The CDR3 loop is CAGRRDGFPYSNQPQHF. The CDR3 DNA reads TGTGCCGGACGACGGGACGGCTTCCCCTATAGCAATCAGCCCCAGCATTTT.

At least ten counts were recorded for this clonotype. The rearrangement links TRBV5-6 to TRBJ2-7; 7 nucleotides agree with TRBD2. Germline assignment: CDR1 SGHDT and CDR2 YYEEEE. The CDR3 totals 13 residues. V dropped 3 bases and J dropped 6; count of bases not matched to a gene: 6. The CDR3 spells CASSSVPGGEQYF. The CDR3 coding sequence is TGTGCCAGCAGCTCCGTCCCGGGAGGCGAGCAGTACTTC.

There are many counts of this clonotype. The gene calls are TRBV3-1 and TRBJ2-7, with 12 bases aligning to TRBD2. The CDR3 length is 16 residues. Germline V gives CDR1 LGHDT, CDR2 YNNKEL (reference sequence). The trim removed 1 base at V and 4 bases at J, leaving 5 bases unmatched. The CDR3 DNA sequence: TGTGCCAGCAGCCAAGGACTAGCGGGGGCCTCGTACGAGCAGTACTTC. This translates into CASSQGLAGASYEQYF.

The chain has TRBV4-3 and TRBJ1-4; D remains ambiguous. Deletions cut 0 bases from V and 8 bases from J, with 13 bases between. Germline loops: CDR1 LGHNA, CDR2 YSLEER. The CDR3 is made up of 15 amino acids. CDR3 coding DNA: TGCGCCAGCAGCCAAGATTGGGTCCGATCGGAAAAACTGTTTTTT. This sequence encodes CASSQDWVRSEKLFF.

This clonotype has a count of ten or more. The CDR3 DNA reads TGTGCCAGCAGCTTAACTGGTGGAAGCTCCTACGAGCAGTACTTC. Protein product: CASSLTGGSSYEQYF. The chain recombines TRBV7-3 with TRBJ2-7; D is uncertain. The CDR3 is 15 amino acids. V was clipped by 0 bases and J by 0 bases, with 9 bases between them. The V gene's germline CDR1 is SGHTA and CDR2 FQGTGA. The whole variable domain, remainder taken from reference TRBV7-3 and TRBJ2-7, is GAGVSQTPSNKVTEKGKYVELRCDPISGHTALYWYRQSLGQGPEFLIYFQGTGAADDSGLPNDRFFAVRPEGSVSTLKIQRTERGDSAVYLCASSLTGGSSYEQYFGPGTRLTVT.

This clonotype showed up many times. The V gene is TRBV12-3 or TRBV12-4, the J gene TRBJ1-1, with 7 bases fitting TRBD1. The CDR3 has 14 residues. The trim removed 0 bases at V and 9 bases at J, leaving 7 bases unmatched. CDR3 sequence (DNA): TGTGCCAGCAGTTTAGCGGGGGGGACAGCTCAAGCTTTCTTT. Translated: CASSLAGGTAQAFF.

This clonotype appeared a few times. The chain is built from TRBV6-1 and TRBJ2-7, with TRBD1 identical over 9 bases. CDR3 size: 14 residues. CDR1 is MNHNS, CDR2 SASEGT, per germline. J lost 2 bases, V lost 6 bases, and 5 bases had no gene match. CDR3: CASSGTGWTYEQYF. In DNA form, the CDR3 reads TGTGCCAGCAGCGGGACAGGGTGGACCTACGAGCAGTACTTC.

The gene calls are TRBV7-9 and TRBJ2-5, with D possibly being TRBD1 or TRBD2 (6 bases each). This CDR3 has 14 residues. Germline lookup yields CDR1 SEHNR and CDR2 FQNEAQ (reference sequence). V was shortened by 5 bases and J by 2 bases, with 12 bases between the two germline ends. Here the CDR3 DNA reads TGTGCCAGCAGCCCAAGGGGGGCGCAAGAGACCCAGTACTTC. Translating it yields CASSPRGAQETQYF.

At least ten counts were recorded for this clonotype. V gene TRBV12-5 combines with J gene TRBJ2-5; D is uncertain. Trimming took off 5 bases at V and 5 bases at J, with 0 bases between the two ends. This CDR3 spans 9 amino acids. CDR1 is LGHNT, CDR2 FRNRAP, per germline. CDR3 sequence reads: CASGETQYF. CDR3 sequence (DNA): TGTGCTAGTGGTGAGACCCAGTACTTC.

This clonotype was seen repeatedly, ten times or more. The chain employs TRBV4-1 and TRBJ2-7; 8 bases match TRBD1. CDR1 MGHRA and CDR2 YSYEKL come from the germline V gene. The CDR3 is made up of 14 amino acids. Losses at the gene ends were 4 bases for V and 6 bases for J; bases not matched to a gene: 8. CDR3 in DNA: TGCGCCAGCAGCCCGAAGGATACAGGGGGCGAGCAGTACTTC. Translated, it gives CASSPKDTGGEQYF.

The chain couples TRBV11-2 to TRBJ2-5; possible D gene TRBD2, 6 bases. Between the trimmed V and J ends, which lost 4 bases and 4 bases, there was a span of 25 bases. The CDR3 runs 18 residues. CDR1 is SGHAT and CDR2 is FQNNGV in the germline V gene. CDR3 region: CASSSPPGTGRSLETQYF. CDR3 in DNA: TGTGCCAGCAGCTCACCCCCGGGCACCGGGAGAAGTCTAGAGACCCAGTACTTC.

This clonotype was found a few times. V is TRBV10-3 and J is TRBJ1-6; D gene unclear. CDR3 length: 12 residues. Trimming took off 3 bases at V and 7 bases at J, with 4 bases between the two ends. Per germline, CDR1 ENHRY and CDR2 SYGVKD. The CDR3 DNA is TGTGCCATCAGTGACAGGAATTCACCCCTCCACTTT. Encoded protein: CAISDRNSPLHF.